Below, 10 T cell receptor beta chains from the same sample are listed, as sequenced in a study of blood T cell repertoires in COVID-19. Repertoires were generated with immunoSEQ multiplex PCR, while TCRdb's copy carries only in-frame clones and drops some. The repertoire holds 150,000 to 200,000 clones, with approximately 91% as singletons. Material: peripheral blood. These receptors came from a man aged 65 to 85 with active or convalescent COVID-19.

The CDR3 coding sequence is TGTGCCAGTAGTACGCGGACAGCGAATAATTCACCCCTCCACTTT. Protein sequence: CASSTRTANNSPLHF. The V gene is TRBV19, the J gene TRBJ1-6; perhaps TRBD1 as D (6 bases). Germline-derived CDR1 and CDR2 are LNHDA and SQIVND (reference sequence). Trimming took 4 bases from V and 5 from J, leaving 12 bases between them. CDR3 length equals 15 residues.

This chain uses TRBV10-3 with TRBJ2-5, with TRBD2 as a possible D gene (5 bases). Per germline, CDR1 ENHRY and CDR2 SYGVKD. The CDR3 length is 13 residues. Trimming stripped 4 bases from V and 5 bases from J, with 11 bases between. The CDR3 region has the DNA TGTGCCATCAGTGGGATTAGAGGGGAGACCCAGTACTTC. Its protein is CAISGIRGETQYF.

The chain has TRBV6-7 and TRBJ1-6; D unresolved. TRBV6-7 is treated as an ORF (open reading frame) with a function not yet certain. There are 19 residues in the CDR3. Trimming left V 0 bases short and J 5 bases short, with 20 bases between. In DNA, the CDR3 is TGTGCCAGCAGTTACTCGGGCGAAGCAGTCAGTAGAGATAATTCACCCCTCCACTTT. Translating it yields CASSYSGEAVSRDNSPLHF.

Written as DNA, the CDR3 is TGCAGCGTCGCAGACAGATTCTCTGGAAACACCATATATTTT. Its translation is CSVADRFSGNTIYF. This chain uses TRBV29-1 with TRBJ1-3; D is perhaps TRBD1 (5 bases). Trimming cost V 6 bases and J 0 bases, with 12 bases left between them. The CDR3 runs 14 residues. The V gene's germline CDR1 is SQVTM and CDR2 ANQGSEA.

The CDR3 here is CASTTQGNTEAFF. For the CDR3, the DNA is TGTGCCAGCACCACACAGGGGAACACTGAAGCTTTCTTT. The chain has TRBV5-4 and TRBJ1-1, with a weak D call TRBD1 (6 bases). The CDR3 covers 13 residues. Deletions cut 6 bases from V and 1 base from J, with 10 bases between. The germline V gene has CDR1 SGHNT and CDR2 YYREEE (reference sequence).

CDR3 protein: CASSPDLGTNEKLFF. Here the CDR3 DNA reads TGTGCCAGCTCACCAGACCTCGGGACTAATGAAAAACTGTTTTTT. The chain employs TRBV18 and TRBJ1-4; no definite D call. CDR3 length: 15 residues. V was trimmed by 2 bases and J by 2 bases, leaving 9 bases between them. The germline CDR1 and CDR2 sequences are KGHSH and LQKENI.

V is TRBV2 and J is TRBJ1-6; 8 bases are shared with TRBD1. The V gene end was trimmed by 9 bases and the J gene end by 9 bases; junction bases not matched to a gene: 7. The CDR3 has 13 residues. From germline, CDR1 is SNHLY and CDR2 FYNNEI. The CDR3 DNA sequence: TGTGCCAGGTCGACAGGGGAAGGTTCACCCCTCCACTTT. This codes for CARSTGEGSPLHF.

J is TRBJ1-5 and V is TRBV5-8; D might be TRBD1 (5 bases). The CDR3 sequence is 19 residues long. CDR1 SGHTS and CDR2 YDEGEE come from the germline V gene. The germline V and J ends were trimmed by 4 bases and 3 bases, with 26 bases remaining between them. The DNA of the CDR3 is TGTGCCAGCAGCCTTCGGGACCGTACCAGTCTAGCGGACAATCAGCCCCAGCATTTT. Protein: CASSLRDRTSLADNQPQHF.

The rearrangement uses TRBV10-3 and TRBJ2-7; a possible D gene is TRBD1 (5 bases). Trimming cost V 5 bases and J 6 bases, with 14 bases left between them. This CDR3 region has 13 residues. Germline CDR1 ENHRY, CDR2 SYGVKD. CDR3 in amino acids: CAISSSQGVEQYF. The CDR3, as DNA: TGTGCCATCAGTAGTTCGCAAGGGGTCGAGCAGTACTTC.

The chain has TRBV7-2 and TRBJ2-3, with D possibly matching TRBD2 (6 bases). CDR3 length: 15 amino acids. The V gene's germline CDR1 is SGHTA and CDR2 FQGNSA. Trimming cost V 5 bases and J 2 bases, with 14 bases left between them. The CDR3 DNA is TGTGCCAGCAGCAAAAGGGGACTTTCCACAGATACGCAGTATTTT. This translates into CASSKRGLSTDTQYF.